These 16 T cell receptor beta chains share one sample of origin, sequenced in a study of CD8 T cells in Susac syndrome. Reverse transcription of roughly 0.45 to 1 ug RNA was carried out with random hexamers. One entry per CDR3 protein results from TCRdb running MiXCR on the immunoSEQ multiplex PCR reads. The profile shows a few hundred thousand distinct CDR3 sequences, around 85% of them singletons. Sequences were obtained from CD8+ T cells from PBMCs. These receptors all come from a human donor with multiple sclerosis.

This clonotype was observed once. The gene calls are TRBV24-1 and TRBJ2-5; TRBD1 is a possible D gene (6 bases). Germline CDR1 reads KGHDR; CDR2 reads SFDVKD. The CDR3 loop spans 14 amino acids. Trimming removed 4 bases at V and 5 bases at J, with 13 bases between. The CDR3 DNA reads as TGTGCCACCAGTGACCGCCAAAGGGGGGAGACCCAGTACTTC. This sequence encodes CATSDRQRGETQYF.

The rearrangement joins TRBV9 to TRBJ2-1; 11 bases are a match to TRBD2. Germline assignment: CDR1 SGDLS and CDR2 YYNGEE. The CDR3 is 14 amino acids. Losses at the gene ends were 4 bases for V and 7 bases for J; bases not matched to a gene: 4. Here the CDR3 reads CASSQTSGKNEQFF. CDR3 DNA: TGTGCCAGCAGCCAGACTAGCGGGAAGAATGAGCAGTTCTTC.

V gene TRBV4-3 combines with J gene TRBJ2-4; 9 positions match TRBD2. The trim removed 1 base at V and 6 bases at J, leaving 7 bases unmatched. The CDR3 length is 16 residues. The germline CDR1 and CDR2 sequences are LGHNA and YSLEER. Here the CDR3 DNA reads TGCGCCAGCAGCCAAGGAGCGGGAGGCGTAATAAACATTCAGTACTTC. Its protein is CASSQGAGGVINIQYF.

The J gene is TRBJ2-1, the V gene TRBV6-5; 12 bases are shared with TRBD2. Germline V gives CDR1 MNHEY, CDR2 SVGAGI. V lost 5 bases, J lost 3 bases, and 2 bases stayed unmatched. The CDR3 has 15 amino acids. The CDR3 sequence is CASSLAGGLYNEQFF. The CDR3 nucleotides read TGTGCCAGCAGTCTAGCGGGAGGGCTCTACAATGAGCAGTTCTTC.

J is TRBJ2-1 and V is TRBV30, with D maybe TRBD2 (6 bases). This CDR3 region has 13 residues. Germline CDR1 GTSNPN, CDR2 SVGIG (reference sequence). V dropped 5 bases and J dropped 1 base, with 9 bases sitting between them. The CDR3 nucleotides read TGTGCCTGGCGGGAGAGATCCTACAATGAGCAGTTCTTC. Its translation: CAWRERSYNEQFF. Full variable domain (rest looked up from reference TRBV30 and TRBJ2-1): SQTIHQWPATLVQPVGSPLSLECTVEGTSNPNLYWYRQAAGRGLQLLFYSVGIGQISSEVPQNLSASRPQDRQFILSSKKLLLSDSGFYLCAWRERSYNEQFFGPGTRLTVL.

The chain employs TRBV15 and TRBJ1-3; TRBD1 might be the D (5 bases). The CDR3 has 17 residues. The germline CDR1 and CDR2 sequences are LNHNV and YYDKDF (reference sequence). Trimming pared 3 bases from V and 0 bases from J, leaving 15 bases between. As DNA, the CDR3 is TGTGCCACCAGCAGTGCTGACAGAGTTCTCTCTGGAAACACCATATATTTT. It translates to CATSSADRVLSGNTIYF.

The chain couples TRBV28 to TRBJ2-1, with 8 positions matching TRBD2. This CDR3 region has 14 residues. Losses at the gene ends were 8 bases for V and 8 bases for J; bases not matched to a gene: 11. From germline, CDR1 is MDHEN and CDR2 SYDVKM. The CDR3 DNA reads as TGTGCCAGCGTAACTACTTCAGCGGGAGATGAGCAGTTCTTC. Translating gives CASVTTSAGDEQFF.

This clonotype has just a few counts. The rearrangement uses TRBV13 and TRBJ2-7; 8 nucleotides agree with TRBD2. Germline V CDR1 and CDR2: PRHDT, FYEKMQ (reference sequence). Trimming took 4 bases from V and 2 from J; bases not matched to a gene: 4. This CDR3 is built from 14 residues. CDR3 protein: CASSSRTSPYEQYF. In DNA form, the CDR3 reads TGTGCCAGCAGCTCTAGGACTAGCCCCTACGAGCAGTACTTC.

This clonotype was seen once. Here the CDR3 DNA reads TGTGCCAGCAGTCTTCCCTTACTAGCGGGAGGAGGAGGAGAGCAGTACTTC. Its translation is CASSLPLLAGGGGEQYF. The V call is TRBV6-2 or TRBV6-3, the J call TRBJ2-7, with TRBD2 matching 12 bases. Trimming cost V 5 bases and J 7 bases; bases outside gene matches: 15. Looked up from germline, CDR1 is MNHEY and CDR2 is SVGEGT. This CDR3 spans 17 amino acids.

V and J are TRBV5-5 and TRBJ1-4; 10 bases agree with TRBD1. The V and J ends lost 4 bases and 8 bases, in that order; junction bases with no gene match: 8. The CDR3 is 15 residues long. Germline values: CDR1 SGHKS, CDR2 YYEKEE (reference sequence). CDR3 sequence: CASSPRDRGREKLFF. DNA for the CDR3: TGTGCCAGCAGCCCTAGGGACAGGGGTCGGGAAAAACTGTTTTTT.

The CDR3 nucleotides are TGTGCCAGCAGTGAATTAGACTTCGGAAACTATGGCTACACCTTC. Translating gives CASSELDFGNYGYTF. The V gene is TRBV25-1, the J gene TRBJ1-2; D is ambiguous. The V gene lost 1 base and the J gene lost 2 bases, with 11 bases spanning the gap. There are 15 residues in the CDR3. Germline-derived CDR1 and CDR2 are MGHDK and SYGVNS.

The chain carries TRBV9 and TRBJ2-3; D remains ambiguous. The CDR3 consists of 14 residues. Germline values: CDR1 SGDLS, CDR2 YYNGEE. Between the trimmed V and J ends, which lost 0 bases and 1 base, there was a span of 6 bases. In nucleotides, the CDR3 is TGTGCCAGCAGCGTAGGCAGTCGCACAGATACGCAGTATTTT. Encoded protein: CASSVGSRTDTQYF.

V and J are TRBV29-1 and TRBJ1-2; D perhaps matches TRBD1 (5 bases). V was shortened by 7 bases and J by 5 bases, with 11 bases between the two germline ends. This CDR3 has 11 residues. The V gene's germline CDR1 is SQVTM and CDR2 ANQGSEA. Here the CDR3 reads CSATDSYGYTF. CDR3 bases: TGCAGCGCCACCGACAGTTATGGCTACACCTTC.

The V call is TRBV28, the J call TRBJ1-1; maybe TRBD1 (6 bases). Trimming left V 3 bases short and J 5 bases short, with 10 bases between. Per the germline V gene, CDR1 is MDHEN and CDR2 is SYDVKM. CDR3 length: 13 residues. This CDR3 is CASSLGGRTEAFF. The CDR3 coding sequence is TGTGCCAGCAGTTTGGGGGGCCGGACTGAAGCTTTCTTT.

The gene calls are TRBV7-9 and TRBJ2-7; 11 bases are shared with TRBD2. CDR1 is SEHNR, CDR2 FQNEAQ, per germline (reference sequence). The CDR3 has 15 amino acids. Trimming cost V 6 bases and J 4 bases; bases outside gene matches: 8. CDR3 DNA sequence: TGTGCCAGCAGATTCGGACTAGCGGGCTCGTACGAGCAGTACTTC. It is translated as CASRFGLAGSYEQYF. Full variable domain (remainder filled in from reference TRBV7-9 and TRBJ2-7): DTGVSQNPRHKITKRGQNVTFRCDPISEHNRLYWYRQTLGQGPEFLTYFQNEAQLEKSRLLSDRFSAERPKGSFSTLEIQRTEQGDSAMYLCASRFGLAGSYEQYFGPGTRLTVT.

The genes are TRBV7-2 and TRBJ2-7; 9 nucleotides align to TRBD1. The CDR3 covers 19 residues. V shed 4 bases and J 1 base; nucleotides not matched to a gene: 17. The germline gives CDR1 SGHTA, CDR2 FQGNSA. The CDR3 DNA sequence: TGTGCCAGCAGCTACCCCGGGACAGGGCTGTACCTGCATTCCTACGAGCAGTACTTC. Its protein is CASSYPGTGLYLHSYEQYF.